Listed here are 18 T cell receptor beta chains from one sample, sequenced in a study of cytomegalovirus exposure and HLA in healthy donors (dated by TCRdb to the late 2010s). Libraries were constructed by the immunoSEQ multiplex PCR assay. For the multiplex PCR, a mixture combining 60 forward primers for TCR Vbeta segments and 13 reverse primers for TCR Jbeta segments was used. TCRdb carries this immuneACCESS record with in-frame sequences only. Its versions omit some clonotypes, under half of them owing to an unresolved V gene in the studies checked, with the rest unexplained. Across this sample there are about 130,000 clones, with 75% to 85% seen only once. The ten largest clonotypes hold 3% to 4% of the sample. Material for sequencing was PBMCs. The receptors stem from a male donor in good health and CMV-seronegative.

The chain uses TRBV11-3 and TRBJ2-3, with D uncertain. CDR1 and CDR2 from the germline V gene are SGHNT and YENEEA. The V end was cut by 2 bases, the J end by 0 bases, with 6 bases between. This CDR3 has 14 residues. The CDR3 DNA sequence: TGTGCCAGCAGCTTAAGGAGCAGCACAGATACGCAGTATTTT. Protein sequence: CASSLRSSTDTQYF.

The V gene is TRBV5-4, the J gene TRBJ1-4; D might be TRBD1 (6 bases). The CDR3 spans 14 residues. Trimming cost V 2 bases and J 4 bases, with 9 bases left between them. The germline V gene encodes CDR1 SGHNT and CDR2 YYREEE (reference sequence). The CDR3 nucleotides are TGTGCCAGCAGCTTCAGGGGTGGTAATGAAAAACTGTTTTTT. Translation: CASSFRGGNEKLFF.

There are a few counts of this clone. This rearrangement joins TRBV6-5 to TRBJ1-2; the D gene is possibly TRBD1 (5 bases). Germline V lookup: CDR1 MNHEY, CDR2 SVGAGI. Trimming cost V 5 bases and J 7 bases, with 17 bases left between them. The CDR3 consists of 14 residues. CDR3 coding DNA: TGTGCCAGCAGTCAGTCGGGGGAATCTGGTGGCTACACCTTC. It translates to CASSQSGESGGYTF.

The CDR3 nucleotides are TGTGCCAGCAGTTACTCAGGGGGCGGCCCCACAGATACGCAGTATTTT. This sequence encodes CASSYSGGGPTDTQYF. The chain uses TRBV6-5 and TRBJ2-3, with TRBD1 matching 7 bases. The CDR3 has 16 residues. CDR1 and CDR2 (germline): MNHEY, SVGAGI. V was clipped by 0 bases and J by 2 bases; unmatched bases: 5.

The gene calls are TRBV4-1 and TRBJ2-1; possible D gene TRBD2, 6 bases. The length of the CDR3 is 13 residues. Germline CDR1 MGHRA, CDR2 YSYEKL. V lost 1 base to trimming and J lost 6 bases, with 7 bases between them. CDR3 sequence reads: CASSQGGVNEQFF. Here the CDR3 DNA reads TGCGCCAGCAGCCAAGGCGGGGTCAATGAGCAGTTCTTC.

This chain connects TRBV5-1 to TRBJ1-1; the D is unclear. CDR3 size: 16 residues. V shed 0 bases and J shed 1 base, with 13 bases lying between them. CDR1 and CDR2 (germline): SGHRS, YFSETQ. This CDR3 is CASSLDFGQKNTEAFF. DNA of the CDR3: TGCGCCAGCAGCTTGGATTTTGGGCAGAAGAACACTGAAGCTTTCTTT.

This clone showed up just once. The chain recombines TRBV6-5 with TRBJ2-7; D is undetermined. With 2 bases removed from V and 7 bases from J, the gap between germline ends came to 6 bases. The CDR3 runs 11 residues. Per the germline V gene, CDR1 is MNHEY and CDR2 is SVGAGI. This chain's CDR3 is CASSYLREQYF. CDR3 nucleotides: TGTGCCAGCAGTTACCTCCGGGAGCAGTACTTC.

The gene calls are TRBV18 and TRBJ2-7, with D possibly TRBD2 on 5 matching bases. V was shortened by 3 bases and J by 1 base, with 10 bases between the two germline ends. The CDR3 contains 14 residues. In germline, CDR1 is KGHSH, CDR2 LQKENI. The CDR3 DNA follows: TGTGCCAGCTCACCGGCTACGGGGTCCTACGAGCAGTACTTC. It yields the protein CASSPATGSYEQYF.

The V gene is TRBV2, the J gene TRBJ1-2, with D possibly being TRBD1 (5 bases). The germline V gene has CDR1 SNHLY and CDR2 FYNNEI. The CDR3 runs 15 residues. Trimming left V 2 bases short and J 9 bases short, with 19 bases between. CDR3 nucleotides: TGTGCCAGCAGTGAAAGGGGCGCCATTGGGTTTAGCTACACCTTC. Encoded protein: CASSERGAIGFSYTF.

This sequence joins TRBV15 and TRBJ1-2; unclear D gene. The CDR3 contains 14 residues. Germline assignment: CDR1 LNHNV and CDR2 YYDKDF (reference sequence). Trimming cost V 5 bases and J 4 bases, with 14 bases left between them. CDR3 nucleotides: TGTGCCACCAGCCCGGCGGGCAGGCCCTATGGCTACACCTTC. Translation gives CATSPAGRPYGYTF.

The V and J genes are TRBV7-8 and TRBJ2-1; the match to TRBD2 covers 7 bases. After removal of 2 bases from V and 7 bases from J, the junction contained 11 bases not matched to a gene. Per germline, CDR1 SGHVS and CDR2 FQNEAQ. The CDR3 runs to 16 residues. CDR3 in DNA: TGTGCCAGCAGCTTAAGGGAGGGGTTTGGTACGAATGAGCAGTTCTTC. Residues: CASSLREGFGTNEQFF. The whole variable domain, filled in from reference TRBV7-8 and TRBJ2-1, reads GAGVSQSPRYKVAKRGQDVALRCDPISGHVSLFWYQQALGQGPEFLTYFQNEAQLDKSGLPSDRFFAERPEGSVSTLKIQRTQQEDSAVYLCASSLREGFGTNEQFFGPGTRLTVL.

The rearrangement joins TRBV7-2 to TRBJ2-4; 7 bases fit TRBD1. The CDR3 covers 18 residues. The germline V gene encodes CDR1 SGHTA and CDR2 FQGNSA. The V gene end was trimmed by 5 bases and the J gene end by 0 bases; junction bases not matched to a gene: 13. CDR3 nucleotide sequence: TGTGCCAGCAGCGCCGTTTTAGGGACAGTCCTAGCCAAAAACATTCAGTACTTC. It codes for CASSAVLGTVLAKNIQYF.

The V call is TRBV29-1, the J call TRBJ1-1; a possible D gene is TRBD1 (6 bases). CDR1 is SQVTM and CDR2 is ANQGSEA in the germline V gene. This CDR3 is 11 amino acids long. V was pared by 7 bases and J by 11 bases, with 17 bases between. CDR3 coding DNA: TGCAGCGGAGAACAGGGCGGAACGGCTTTCTTT. Its translation is CSGEQGGTAFF.

This chain uses TRBV5-1 with TRBJ2-3; 12 bases line up with TRBD2. Germline V gene lookup returns CDR1 SGHRS and CDR2 YFSETQ. V shed 0 bases and J 5 bases; nucleotides not matched to a gene: 1. CDR3 length: 15 residues. CDR3 sequence reads: CASSLALAGGDTQYF. The CDR3 coding sequence is TGCGCCAGCAGCTTGGCACTAGCGGGAGGAGATACGCAGTATTTT. The whole variable domain, remainder taken from reference TRBV5-1 and TRBJ2-3, is KAGVTQTPRYLIKTRGQQVTLSCSPISGHRSVSWYQQTPGQGLQFLFEYFSETQRNKGNFPGRFSGRQFSNSRSEMNVSTLELGDSALYLCASSLALAGGDTQYFGPGTRLTVL.

V and J are TRBV2 and TRBJ1-4; 8 bases agree with TRBD1. Losses at the gene ends were 6 bases for V and 7 bases for J; bases not matched to a gene: 7. Germline CDR1 is SNHLY and CDR2 is FYNNEI. The CDR3 is made up of 14 amino acids. The CDR3 region has the DNA TGTGCCAGCAGGACGACAGGGGTTGGTGAAAAACTGTTTTTT. Translated, it gives CASRTTGVGEKLFF.

The J gene is TRBJ1-3, the V gene TRBV7-9; tentatively, D is TRBD1 (5 bases). The V end was cut by 4 bases, the J end by 3 bases, with 10 bases between. CDR3 length: 14 residues. The germline CDR1 and CDR2 sequences are SEHNR and FQNEAQ (reference sequence). The CDR3, as DNA: TGTGCCAGCAGCTCGGACATAGTTGGAAACACCATATATTTT. It translates to CASSSDIVGNTIYF.

This rearrangement joins TRBV11-2 to TRBJ1-5, with 9 bases identical to TRBD1. Trimming at V came to 5 bases and at J to 5 bases, leaving 4 bases not matched to a gene. Per germline, CDR1 SGHAT and CDR2 FQNNGV. The CDR3 totals 14 residues. CDR3 sequence: CASSRTGGDQPQHF. CDR3 nucleotide sequence: TGTGCCAGCAGCCGTACAGGGGGCGATCAGCCCCAGCATTTT.

A single count supports this clone. V and J are TRBV5-4 and TRBJ1-1; the D gene is possibly TRBD1 (6 bases). This CDR3 is 16 amino acids long. CDR1 is SGHNT, CDR2 YYREEE, per germline (reference sequence). The ends were cut back, 4 bases at V and 4 bases at J, with 20 bases in the middle. The CDR3 reads CASSLGQIRLSTEAFF. CDR3 in DNA: TGTGCCAGCAGCCTCGGACAGATTAGGTTGAGCACTGAAGCTTTCTTT.